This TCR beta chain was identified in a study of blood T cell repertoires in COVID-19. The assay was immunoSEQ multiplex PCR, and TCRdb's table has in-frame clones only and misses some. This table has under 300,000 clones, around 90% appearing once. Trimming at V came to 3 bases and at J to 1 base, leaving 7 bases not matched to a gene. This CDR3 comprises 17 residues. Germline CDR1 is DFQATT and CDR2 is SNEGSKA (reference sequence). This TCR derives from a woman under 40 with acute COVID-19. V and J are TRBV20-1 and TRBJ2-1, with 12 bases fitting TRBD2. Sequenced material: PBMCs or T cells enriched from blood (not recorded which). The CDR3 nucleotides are TGCAGTGCTAGTTGGCTAGCGGGAGGGTCTTCCTACAATGAGCAGTTCTTC. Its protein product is CSASWLAGGSSYNEQFF.